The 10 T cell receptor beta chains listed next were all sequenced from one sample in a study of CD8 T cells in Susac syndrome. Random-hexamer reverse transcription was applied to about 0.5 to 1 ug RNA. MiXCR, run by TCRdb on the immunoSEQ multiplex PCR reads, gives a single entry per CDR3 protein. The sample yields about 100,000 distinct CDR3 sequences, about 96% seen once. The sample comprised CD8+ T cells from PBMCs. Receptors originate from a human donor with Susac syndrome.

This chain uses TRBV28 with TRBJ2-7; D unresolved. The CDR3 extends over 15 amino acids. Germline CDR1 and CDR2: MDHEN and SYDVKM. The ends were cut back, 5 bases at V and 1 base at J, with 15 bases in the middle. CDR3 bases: TGTGCCAGCAGTCTCGATTTACGGGCGTCCTACGAGCAGTACTTC. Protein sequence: CASSLDLRASYEQYF.

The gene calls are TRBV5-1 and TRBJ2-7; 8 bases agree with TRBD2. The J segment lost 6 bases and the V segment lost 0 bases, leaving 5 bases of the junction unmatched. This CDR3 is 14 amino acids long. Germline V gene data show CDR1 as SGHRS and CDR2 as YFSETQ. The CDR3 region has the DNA TGCGCCAGCAGCTTGGATCCGGGAGGGCGCGAGCAGTACTTC. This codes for CASSLDPGGREQYF.

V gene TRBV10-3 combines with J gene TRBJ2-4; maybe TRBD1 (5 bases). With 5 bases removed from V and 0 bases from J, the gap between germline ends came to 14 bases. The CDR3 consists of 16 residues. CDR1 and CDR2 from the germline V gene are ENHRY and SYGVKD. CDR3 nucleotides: TGTGCCATCAGTTCCGGACATTCAGGAGCCAAAAACATTCAGTACTTC. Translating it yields CAISSGHSGAKNIQYF.

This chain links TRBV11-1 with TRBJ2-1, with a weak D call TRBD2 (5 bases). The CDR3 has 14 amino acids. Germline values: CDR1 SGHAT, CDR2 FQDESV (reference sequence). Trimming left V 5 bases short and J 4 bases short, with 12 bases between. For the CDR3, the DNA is TGTGCCAGCAGCGAGGAGACTATTTACAATGAGCAGTTCTTC. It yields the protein CASSEETIYNEQFF.

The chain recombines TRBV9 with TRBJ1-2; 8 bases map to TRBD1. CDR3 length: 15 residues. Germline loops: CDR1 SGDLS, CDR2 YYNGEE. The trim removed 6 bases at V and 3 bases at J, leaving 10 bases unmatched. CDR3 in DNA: TGTGCCAGCACCCTTGACAGGGGTGGTGACTATGGCTACACCTTC. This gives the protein CASTLDRGGDYGYTF.

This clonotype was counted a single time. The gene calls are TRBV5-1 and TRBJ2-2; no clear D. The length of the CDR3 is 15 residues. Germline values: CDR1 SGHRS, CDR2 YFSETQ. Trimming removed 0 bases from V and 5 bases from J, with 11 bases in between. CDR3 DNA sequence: TGCGCCAGCAGCTTGGTCGCGGTTGGGACCGGGGAGCTGTTTTTT. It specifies CASSLVAVGTGELFF.

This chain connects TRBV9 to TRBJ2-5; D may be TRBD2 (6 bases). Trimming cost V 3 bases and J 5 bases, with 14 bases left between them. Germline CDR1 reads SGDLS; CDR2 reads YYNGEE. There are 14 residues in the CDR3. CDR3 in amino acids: CASSGSLGGETQYF. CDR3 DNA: TGTGCCAGCAGCGGGAGCCTTGGGGGGGAGACCCAGTACTTC.

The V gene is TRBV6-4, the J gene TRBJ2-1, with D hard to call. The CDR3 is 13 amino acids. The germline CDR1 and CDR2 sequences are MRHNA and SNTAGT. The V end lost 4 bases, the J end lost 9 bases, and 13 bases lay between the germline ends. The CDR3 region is CASSVQYESEQFF. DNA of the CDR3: TGTGCCAGCAGTGTACAGTACGAATCTGAGCAGTTCTTC.

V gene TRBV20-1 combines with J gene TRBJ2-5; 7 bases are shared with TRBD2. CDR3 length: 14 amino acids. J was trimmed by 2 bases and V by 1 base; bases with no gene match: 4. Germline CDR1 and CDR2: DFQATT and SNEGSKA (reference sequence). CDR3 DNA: TGCAGTGCTAGAGGGGGTAGCGGGCAAGAGACCCAGTACTTC. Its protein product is CSARGGSGQETQYF.

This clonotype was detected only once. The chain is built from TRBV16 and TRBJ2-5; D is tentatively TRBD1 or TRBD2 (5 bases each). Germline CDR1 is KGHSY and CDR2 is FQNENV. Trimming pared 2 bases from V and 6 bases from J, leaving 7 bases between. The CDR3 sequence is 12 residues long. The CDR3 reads CASSQEGKTQYF. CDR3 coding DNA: TGTGCCAGCAGCCAAGAGGGGAAGACCCAGTACTTC.